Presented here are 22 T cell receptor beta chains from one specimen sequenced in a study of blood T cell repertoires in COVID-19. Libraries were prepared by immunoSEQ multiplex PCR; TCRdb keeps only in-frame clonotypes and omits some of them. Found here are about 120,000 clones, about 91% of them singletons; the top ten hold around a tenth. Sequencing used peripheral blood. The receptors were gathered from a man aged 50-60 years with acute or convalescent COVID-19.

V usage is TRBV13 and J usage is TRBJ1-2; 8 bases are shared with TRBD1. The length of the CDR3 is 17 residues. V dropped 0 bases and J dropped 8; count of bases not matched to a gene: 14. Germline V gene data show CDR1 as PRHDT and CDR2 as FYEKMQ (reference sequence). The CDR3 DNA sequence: TGTGCCAGCAGCTTAGGGAGTAGAAGACGCTACAGGGGGGGCTACACCTTC. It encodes CASSLGSRRRYRGGYTF.

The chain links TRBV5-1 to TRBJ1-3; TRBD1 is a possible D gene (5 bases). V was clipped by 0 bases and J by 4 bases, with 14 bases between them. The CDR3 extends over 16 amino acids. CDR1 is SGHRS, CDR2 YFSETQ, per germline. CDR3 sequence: CASSLDGGSGGNTIYF. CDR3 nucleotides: TGCGCCAGCAGCTTGGATGGGGGGAGTGGAGGAAACACCATATATTTT.

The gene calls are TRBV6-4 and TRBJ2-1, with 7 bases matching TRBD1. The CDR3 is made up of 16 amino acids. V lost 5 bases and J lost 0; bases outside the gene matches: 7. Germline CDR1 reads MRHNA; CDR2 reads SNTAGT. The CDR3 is CASSRQGMSSYNEQFF. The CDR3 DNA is TGTGCCAGCAGTAGACAGGGAATGAGCTCCTACAATGAGCAGTTCTTC.

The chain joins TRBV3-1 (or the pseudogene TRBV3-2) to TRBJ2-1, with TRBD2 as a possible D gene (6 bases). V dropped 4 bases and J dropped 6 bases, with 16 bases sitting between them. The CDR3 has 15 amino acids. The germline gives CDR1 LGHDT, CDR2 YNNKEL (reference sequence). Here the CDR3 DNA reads TGTGCCAGCAGCCCATGGGGTTTCGGGAGCAATGAGCAGTTCTTC. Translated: CASSPWGFGSNEQFF.

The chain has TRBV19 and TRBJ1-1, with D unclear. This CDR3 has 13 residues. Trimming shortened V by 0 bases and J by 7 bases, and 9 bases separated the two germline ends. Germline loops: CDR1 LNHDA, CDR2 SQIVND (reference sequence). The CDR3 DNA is TGTGCCAGTAGTATAGATCGGGTCAGTGAAGCTTTCTTT. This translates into CASSIDRVSEAFF.

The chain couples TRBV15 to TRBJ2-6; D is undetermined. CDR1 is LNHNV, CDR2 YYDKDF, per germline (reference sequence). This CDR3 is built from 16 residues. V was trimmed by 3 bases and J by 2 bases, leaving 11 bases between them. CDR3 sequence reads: CATSRVASAGANVLTF. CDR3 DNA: TGTGCCACCAGCAGGGTAGCCTCGGCTGGGGCCAACGTCCTGACTTTC.

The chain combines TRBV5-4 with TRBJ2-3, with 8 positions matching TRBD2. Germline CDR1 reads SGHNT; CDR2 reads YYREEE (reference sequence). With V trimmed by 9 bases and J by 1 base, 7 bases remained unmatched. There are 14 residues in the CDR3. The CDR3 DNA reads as TGTGCCACCTCAGCGGGAGCGGGCACAGATACGCAGTATTTT. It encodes CATSAGAGTDTQYF.

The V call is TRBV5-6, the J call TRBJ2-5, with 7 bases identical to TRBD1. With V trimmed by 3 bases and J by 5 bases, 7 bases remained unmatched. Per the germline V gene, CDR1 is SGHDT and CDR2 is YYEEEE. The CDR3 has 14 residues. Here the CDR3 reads CASSWGQLGETQYF. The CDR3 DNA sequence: TGTGCCAGCAGCTGGGGACAGCTAGGGGAGACCCAGTACTTC.

The CDR3 DNA is TGTGCCAGCAGGGGGGCGTGGGACTATGGCTACACCTTC. It encodes CASRGAWDYGYTF. The chain combines TRBV28 with TRBJ1-2, with D perhaps TRBD1 (6 bases). This CDR3 region has 13 residues. V was clipped by 6 bases and J by 3 bases, with 11 bases between them. Germline values: CDR1 MDHEN, CDR2 SYDVKM.

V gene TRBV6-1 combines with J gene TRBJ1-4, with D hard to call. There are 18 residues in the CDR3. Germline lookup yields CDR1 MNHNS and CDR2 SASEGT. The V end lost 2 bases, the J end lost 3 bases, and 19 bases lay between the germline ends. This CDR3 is CASSERRTAPTANEKLFF. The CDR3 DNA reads TGTGCCAGCAGTGAAAGGCGCACAGCACCTACGGCTAATGAAAAACTGTTTTTT.

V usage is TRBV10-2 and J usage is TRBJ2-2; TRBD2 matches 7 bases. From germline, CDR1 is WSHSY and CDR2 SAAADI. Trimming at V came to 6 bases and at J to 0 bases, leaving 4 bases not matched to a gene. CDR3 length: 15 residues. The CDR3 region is CASRRELANTGELFF. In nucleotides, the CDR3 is TGCGCCAGCAGGCGGGAGCTAGCGAACACCGGGGAGCTGTTTTTT.

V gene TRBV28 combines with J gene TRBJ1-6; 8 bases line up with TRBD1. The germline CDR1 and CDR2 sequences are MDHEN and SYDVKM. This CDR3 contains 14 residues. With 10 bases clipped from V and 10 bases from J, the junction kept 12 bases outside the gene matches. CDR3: CATSLDRVGSPLHF. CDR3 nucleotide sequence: TGTGCCACCAGCCTGGACAGGGTCGGATCACCCCTCCACTTT.

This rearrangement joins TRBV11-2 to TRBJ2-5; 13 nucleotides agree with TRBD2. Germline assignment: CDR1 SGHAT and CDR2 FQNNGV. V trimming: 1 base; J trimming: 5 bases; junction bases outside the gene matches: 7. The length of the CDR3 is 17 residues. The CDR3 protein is CASSLGGGLAGEETQYF. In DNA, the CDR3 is TGTGCCAGCAGCTTAGGGGGCGGACTAGCGGGAGAGGAGACCCAGTACTTC. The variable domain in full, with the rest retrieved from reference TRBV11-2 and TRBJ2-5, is EAGVAQSPRYKIIEKRQSVAFWCNPISGHATLYWYQQILGQGPKLLIQFQNNGVVDDSQLPKDRFSAERLKGVDSTLKIQPAKLEDSAVYLCASSLGGGLAGEETQYFGPGTRLLVL.

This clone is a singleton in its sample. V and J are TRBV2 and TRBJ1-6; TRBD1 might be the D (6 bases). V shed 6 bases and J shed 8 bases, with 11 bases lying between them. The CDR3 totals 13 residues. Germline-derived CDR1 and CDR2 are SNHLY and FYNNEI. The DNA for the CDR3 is TGTGCCAGCAGCGGACAGAGTGATTCACCCCTCCACTTT. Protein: CASSGQSDSPLHF.

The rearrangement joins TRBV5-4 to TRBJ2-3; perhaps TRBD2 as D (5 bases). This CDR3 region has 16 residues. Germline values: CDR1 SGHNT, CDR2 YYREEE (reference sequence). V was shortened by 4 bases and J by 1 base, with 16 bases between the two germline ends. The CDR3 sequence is CASSPQSGGGTDTQYF. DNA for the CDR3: TGTGCCAGCAGCCCGCAAAGCGGAGGAGGCACAGATACGCAGTATTTT.

In DNA, the CDR3 is TGCGCCAGCAGCTCGAACCGGGACTCCAGTACTGAAGCTTTCTTT. Its protein is CASSSNRDSSTEAFF. The rearrangement links TRBV5-1 to TRBJ1-1, with D possibly being TRBD1 (5 bases). V shed 3 bases and J shed 5 bases, with 17 bases lying between them. This CDR3 spans 15 amino acids. Germline V gives CDR1 SGHRS, CDR2 YFSETQ.

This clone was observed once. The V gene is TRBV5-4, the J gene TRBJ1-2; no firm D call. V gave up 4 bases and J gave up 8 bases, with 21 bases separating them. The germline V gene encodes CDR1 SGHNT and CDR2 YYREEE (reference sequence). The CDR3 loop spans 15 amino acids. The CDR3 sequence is CASSPRGGRRVGYTF. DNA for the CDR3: TGTGCCAGCAGCCCCCGGGGAGGGCGTAGAGTAGGCTACACCTTC.

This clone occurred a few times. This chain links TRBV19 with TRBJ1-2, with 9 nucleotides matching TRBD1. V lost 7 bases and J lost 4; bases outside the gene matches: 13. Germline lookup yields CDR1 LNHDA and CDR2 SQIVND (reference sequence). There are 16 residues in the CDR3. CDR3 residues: CASTLQGAQDIYGYTF. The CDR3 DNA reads TGTGCCAGTACCTTACAGGGGGCGCAGGATATCTATGGCTACACCTTC.

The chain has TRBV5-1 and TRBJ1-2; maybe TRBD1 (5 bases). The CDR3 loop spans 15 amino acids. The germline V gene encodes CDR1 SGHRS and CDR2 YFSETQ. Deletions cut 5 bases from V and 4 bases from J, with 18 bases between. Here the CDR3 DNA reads TGCGCCAGCAGAAATGTCGCAGGGCTCGGCTATGGCTACACCTTC. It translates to CASRNVAGLGYGYTF.

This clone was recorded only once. As DNA, the CDR3 is TGTGCCAGCAGCCTGGCGGACAGCCTTCCGCCTTTCTTT. Protein product: CASSLADSLPPFF. The chain joins TRBV5-5 to TRBJ1-1, with D maybe TRBD1 (6 bases). Germline V CDR1 and CDR2: SGHKS, YYEKEE (reference sequence). The CDR3 has 13 residues. Trimming shortened V by 4 bases and J by 12 bases, and 19 bases separated the two germline ends.

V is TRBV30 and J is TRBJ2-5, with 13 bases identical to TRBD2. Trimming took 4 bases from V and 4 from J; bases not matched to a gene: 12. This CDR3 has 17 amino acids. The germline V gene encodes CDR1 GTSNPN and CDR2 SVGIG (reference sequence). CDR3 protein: CAWTGGRTSGGGETQYF. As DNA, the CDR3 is TGTGCCTGGACTGGAGGCCGGACTAGCGGGGGTGGAGAGACCCAGTACTTC.

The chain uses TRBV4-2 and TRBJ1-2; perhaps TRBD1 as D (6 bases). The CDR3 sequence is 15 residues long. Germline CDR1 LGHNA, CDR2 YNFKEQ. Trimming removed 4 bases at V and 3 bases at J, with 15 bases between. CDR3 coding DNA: TGTGCCAGCAGCCGGTCGGGGGGCAGCGACTATGGCTACACCTTC. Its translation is CASSRSGGSDYGYTF.